The present T cell receptor (beta chain) was sequenced within a study of CD8 T cells in ankylosing spondylitis. Whole-study results and caveats: Reactive arthritis synovial fluid and blood previously showed some of these motif variants. From matched ankylosing spondylitis synovial fluid, disease-linked clones were reportedly recovered at significantly enriched levels.

Per germline, CDR1 SGHTA and CDR2 FQGTGA. The CDR3 has 15 amino acids. V shed 5 bases, J shed 4 bases, and the junction held 8 bases outside the gene matches. Construction of TCR beta libraries was performed using quantitative 5'-RACE with molecular barcodes. TCRdb independently ran MiXCR on the 5' RACE reads; one entry per CDR3 protein. This sample yields about 260,000 distinct CDR3 sequences, of which around 18% are seen a single time; roughly 8% belongs to the top ten. This clonotype was detected ten times or more. The target antigen is unknown. The specimen sequenced was blood, either unsorted or a sorted T cell fraction (not recorded which). This sequence was found in a male donor with ankylosing spondylitis or in good health (not recorded which). The chain uses TRBV7-3 and TRBJ2-1; 7 nucleotides match TRBD2. CDR3 protein: CASSPLAEAYNEQFF. The CDR3 DNA reads TGTGCCAGCAGCCCCCTAGCGGAGGCGTACAATGAGCAGTTCTTC.